The next 20 T cell receptor beta chains were all read from a single sample in a study of T cell changes during pregnancy in multiple sclerosis (dated by TCRdb to about 2019). Libraries were constructed by the immunoSEQ multiplex PCR assay. Entries here come from immuneACCESS through TCRdb and include only in-frame sequences with V and J called. Some clones fail to appear in such tables; in the studies checked, an unresolved V gene covers under half of the shortfall, and the cause of the remainder is unknown. This sample has tens of thousands of clones in its table, and around 90% of those were observed once. The ten top clones hold almost 5.5% of the sample. Sequences were derived from peripheral blood, sampled in the third trimester of pregnancy. These TCRs come from a female donor in good health, enrolled as a control in a pregnancy study.

This chain uses TRBV27 with TRBJ1-4; no firm D call. The CDR3 spans 14 residues. The V gene lost 5 bases and the J gene lost 7 bases, with 14 bases spanning the gap. In germline, CDR1 is MNHEY, CDR2 SMNVEV (reference sequence). The CDR3 nucleotides read TGTGCCAGCAGTCGAGTCGATTTCGGTGAAAAACTGTTTTTT. Translating it yields CASSRVDFGEKLFF.

The count of this clone is one. V and J are TRBV27 and TRBJ2-2, with D hard to call. The CDR3 is 11 amino acids. Germline CDR1 and CDR2: MNHEY and SMNVEV (reference sequence). The V and J ends lost 6 bases and 4 bases respectively, with 3 bases between them. The CDR3 DNA sequence: TGTGCCAGCAGCCTCACCGGGGAGCTGTTTTTT. Its protein product is CASSLTGELFF.

The genes are TRBV7-3 and TRBJ2-2; 8 bases agree with TRBD2. The J segment lost 7 bases and the V segment lost 0 bases, leaving 7 bases of the junction unmatched. Looked up from germline, CDR1 is SGHTA and CDR2 is FQGTGA. The CDR3 totals 16 residues. The CDR3 DNA follows: TGTGCCAGCAGCTTAACAACCGGGGGGGCTGTCGGGGAGCTGTTTTTT. As protein: CASSLTTGGAVGELFF.

The genes are TRBV29-1 and TRBJ2-2; 8 nucleotides match TRBD1. V lost 5 bases, J lost 5 bases, and 7 bases stayed unmatched. The germline V gene has CDR1 SQVTM and CDR2 ANQGSEA. The CDR3 loop spans 14 amino acids. In DNA form, the CDR3 reads TGCAGCGTTTTTCGGACAGGGCGAACCGGGGAGCTGTTTTTT. Amino acids: CSVFRTGRTGELFF.

This clone appeared a single time. The rearrangement links TRBV18 to TRBJ1-5; TRBD1 matches at 7 bases. CDR1 and CDR2 (germline): KGHSH, LQKENI. This CDR3 region has 14 residues. V lost 4 bases to trimming and J lost 4 bases; unmatched junction nucleotides: 4. In DNA form, the CDR3 reads TGTGCCAGCTCACGAAACAGGGGTAATCAGCCCCAGCATTTT. Protein product: CASSRNRGNQPQHF.

The gene calls are TRBV7-6 and TRBJ1-2, with 7 bases matching TRBD1. This CDR3 has 18 amino acids. J gave up 4 bases and V 4 bases, and 18 bases lay outside the gene matches. The germline V gene has CDR1 SGHVS and CDR2 FNYEAQ. The CDR3 coding sequence is TGTGCCAGCAGCTACCGCCCGGACAGGTTGGGCGAGGGCTATGGCTACACCTTC. Its protein product is CASSYRPDRLGEGYGYTF. Complete variable domain (other parts from reference TRBV7-6 and TRBJ1-2): GAGVSQSPRYKVTKRGQDVALRCDPISGHVSLYWYRQALGQGPEFLTYFNYEAQQDKSGLPNDRFSAERPEGSISTLTIQRTEQRDSAMYRCASSYRPDRLGEGYGYTFGSGTRLTVV.

This sequence joins TRBV19 and TRBJ2-4; TRBD1 aligns across 12 bases. Unmatched junction bases numbered 11, after V lost 4 bases and J lost 7 bases. Germline V gene data show CDR1 as LNHDA and CDR2 as SQIVND (reference sequence). The CDR3 totals 17 residues. As DNA, the CDR3 is TGTGCCAGTAGTACCGAACCCGGGACAGGGGGCTTGAACATTCAGTACTTC. This sequence encodes CASSTEPGTGGLNIQYF. Filled out from reference TRBV19 and TRBJ2-4, the complete variable domain reads DGGITQSPKYLFRKEGQNVTLSCEQNLNHDAMYWYRQDPGQGLRLIYYSQIVNDFQKGDIAEGYSVSREKKESFPLTVTSAQKNPTAFYLCASSTEPGTGGLNIQYFGAGTRLSVL.

A few counts support this clone. For the CDR3, the DNA is TGTGCCAGCAGCCCGGGGGACAGGGTTGATAATTCACCCCTCCACTTT. It is translated as CASSPGDRVDNSPLHF. The V gene is TRBV11-2, the J gene TRBJ1-6, with TRBD1 matching over 9 bases. The length of the CDR3 is 16 residues. Germline V gene sequence: CDR1 SGHAT, CDR2 FQNNGV. V lost 5 bases, J lost 5 bases, and 7 bases stayed unmatched.

The V call is TRBV5-4, the J call TRBJ2-6; 13 nucleotides line up with TRBD2. This CDR3 is built from 19 residues. J lost 0 bases, V lost 6 bases, and 9 bases had no gene match. CDR1 is SGHNT, CDR2 YYREEE, per germline (reference sequence). CDR3 protein: CASNDPGTSGNSGANVLTF. Written as DNA, the CDR3 is TGTGCCAGCAACGATCCCGGGACTAGCGGGAACTCTGGGGCCAACGTCCTGACTTTC.

The gene calls are TRBV27 and TRBJ2-5, with D tentatively TRBD2 (6 bases). CDR1 is MNHEY and CDR2 is SMNVEV in the germline V gene (reference sequence). This CDR3 comprises 17 residues. The V end was cut by 6 bases, the J end by 5 bases, with 25 bases between. CDR3 in DNA: TGTGCCAGCAGGACCAAAGGGACTTACTCGGGGAGGGAGACCCAGTACTTC. Protein: CASRTKGTYSGRETQYF.

The chain carries TRBV29-1 and TRBJ2-7, with 8 positions matching TRBD2. CDR1 and CDR2 (germline): SQVTM, ANQGSEA. Trimming took 3 bases from V and 4 from J; bases not matched to a gene: 5. The CDR3 has 13 residues. The CDR3 DNA is TGCAGCGTTGATAGCAGCGGGAGTTACGAGCAGTACTTC. Its translation: CSVDSSGSYEQYF.

In this sample, this clone turned up once. This rearrangement joins TRBV19 to TRBJ2-2, with 9 bases lining up with TRBD2. The CDR3 spans 18 residues. The ends lost 9 bases at V and 5 bases at J; junction bases unmatched: 19. Germline V gene data show CDR1 as LNHDA and CDR2 as SQIVND (reference sequence). CDR3 sequence (DNA): TGTGCCAGCAAGGAGGTGCTAGCGGGACGGGGGAGGACCGGGGAGCTGTTTTTT. It translates to CASKEVLAGRGRTGELFF.

The chain employs TRBV28 and TRBJ2-2; 9 nucleotides align to TRBD2. Germline V lookup: CDR1 MDHEN, CDR2 SYDVKM. CDR3 length equals 19 residues. The J segment lost 0 bases and the V segment lost 3 bases, leaving 11 bases of the junction unmatched. The CDR3 region has the DNA TGTGCCAGCAGTTTCTCTTTCCTAGCGGGGAATACGAACACCGGGGAGCTGTTTTTT. Its translation is CASSFSFLAGNTNTGELFF. The whole variable domain, remainder taken from reference TRBV28 and TRBJ2-2, is DVKVTQSSRYLVKRTGEKVFLECVQDMDHENMFWYRQDPGLGLRLIYFSYDVKMKEKGDIPEGYSVSREKKERFSLILESASTNQTSMYLCASSFSFLAGNTNTGELFFGEGSRLTVL.

This chain joins TRBV5-1 and TRBJ2-3; tentative D call: TRBD1 (6 bases). Between the trimmed V and J ends, which lost 4 bases and 5 bases, there was a span of 20 bases. The CDR3 extends over 16 amino acids. CDR1 SGHRS and CDR2 YFSETQ come from the germline V gene. The CDR3 nucleotides read TGCGCCAGCAGCGCCTACCGGGACACCCTGGGAGATACGCAGTATTTT. Translation gives CASSAYRDTLGDTQYF. The full variable domain, in which reference TRBV5-1 and TRBJ2-3 provide the parts outside the CDR3, is KAGVTQTPRYLIKTRGQQVTLSCSPISGHRSVSWYQQTPGQGLQFLFEYFSETQRNKGNFPGRFSGRQFSNSRSEMNVSTLELGDSALYLCASSAYRDTLGDTQYFGPGTRLTVL.

The genes are TRBV9 and TRBJ2-3; 9 positions agree with TRBD1. After removal of 0 bases from V and 1 base from J, the junction contained 9 bases not matched to a gene. The CDR3 sequence is 18 residues long. Germline assignment: CDR1 SGDLS and CDR2 YYNGEE. Here the CDR3 DNA reads TGTGCCAGCAGCGTAGGCCATGGGACAGGGCCCCGCACAGATACGCAGTATTTT. Its protein is CASSVGHGTGPRTDTQYF.

Details on this clone: Within the sample, other DNA sequences also encode this same CDR3. This rearrangement joins TRBV5-1 to TRBJ2-7; D is undetermined. The CDR3 runs 12 residues. Trimming took 3 bases from V and 0 from J, leaving 4 bases between them. Looked up from germline, CDR1 is SGHRS and CDR2 is YFSETQ. In DNA, the CDR3 is TGCGCCAGCAGCTCGAGCTCCTACGAGCAGTACTTC. Translating it yields CASSSSSYEQYF.

This rearrangement joins TRBV7-2 to TRBJ2-1, with a possible D match to TRBD2 (6 bases). The CDR3 extends over 16 amino acids. The ends were cut back, 1 base at V and 7 bases at J, with 17 bases in the middle. Germline CDR1 is SGHTA and CDR2 is FQGNSA. CDR3 residues: CASSLGAGSLRNEQFF. The CDR3 DNA reads TGTGCCAGCAGCTTAGGGGCCGGGAGTCTTAGAAATGAGCAGTTCTTC. Combining the CDR3 with reference TRBV7-2 and TRBJ2-1 gives the whole variable domain GAGVSQSPSNKVTEKGKDVELRCDPISGHTALYWYRQSLGQGLEFLIYFQGNSAPDKSGLPSDRFSAERTGGSVSTLTIQRTQQEDSAVYLCASSLGAGSLRNEQFFGPGTRLTVL.

The rearrangement uses TRBV30 and TRBJ2-1; 7 bases align to TRBD1. CDR1 and CDR2 (germline): GTSNPN, SVGIG (reference sequence). The trim removed 6 bases at V and 6 bases at J, leaving 5 bases unmatched. The CDR3 runs 12 residues. CDR3 sequence reads: CACASGGNEQFF. CDR3 DNA: TGTGCCTGTGCATCAGGGGGCAATGAGCAGTTCTTC.

This clone has only one observation. The chain links TRBV6-5 to TRBJ2-5; tentatively, D is TRBD2 (5 bases). Gene TRBJ2-7 matches the end of the DNA better, so the J call may be wrong. CDR3 length: 13 amino acids. The germline V gene encodes CDR1 MNHEY and CDR2 SVGAGI. CDR3: CATTRLGMYEQYF. DNA for the CDR3: TGTGCCACTACTAGGTTGGGGATGTACGAGCAGTACTTC.

This clone was seen once. The chain is built from TRBV2 and TRBJ2-7; D not certain. The CDR3 has 12 residues. Per germline, CDR1 SNHLY and CDR2 FYNNEI. Trimming removed 3 bases from V and 7 bases from J, with 10 bases in between. CDR3 protein: CASSERPVEQYF. CDR3 in DNA: TGTGCCAGCAGTGAGAGGCCGGTTGAGCAGTACTTC. Based on the CDR3 plus reference TRBV2 and TRBJ2-7, the full variable domain is EPEVTQTPSHQVTQMGQEVILRCVPISNHLYFYWYRQILGQKVEFLVSFYNNEISEKSEIFDDQFSVERPDGSNFTLKIRSTKLEDSAMYFCASSERPVEQYFGPGTRLTVT.